A single sample gave rise to the 19 T cell receptor beta chains below, sequenced in a study of blood T cell repertoires in COVID-19. Using immunoSEQ multiplex PCR, the repertoire was profiled, and TCRdb retains in-frame clones only, with some absent. The data contain about 200,000 clones, roughly 94% of them singletons. The specimen was peripheral blood. These receptors all stem from a man aged 30-40 years with COVID-19, enrolled during active disease.

The chain uses TRBV19 and TRBJ2-2; perhaps TRBD2 as D (6 bases). Per germline, CDR1 LNHDA and CDR2 SQIVND (reference sequence). Trimming cost V 6 bases and J 5 bases, with 19 bases left between them. This CDR3 spans 16 amino acids. The CDR3: CASRDRIRAGTGELFF. The CDR3 DNA reads TGTGCCAGTAGGGACCGAATTAGGGCGGGGACCGGGGAGCTGTTTTTT.

The chain employs TRBV19 and TRBJ1-4; D not certain. Germline V gene lookup returns CDR1 LNHDA and CDR2 SQIVND (reference sequence). V lost 3 bases and J 0 bases, leaving 11 bases between the germline ends. This CDR3 region has 16 residues. The CDR3 region has the DNA TGTGCCAGTAGTATGCTTTCGGGTTCAACTAATGAAAAACTGTTTTTT. It encodes CASSMLSGSTNEKLFF.

The chain couples TRBV14 to TRBJ1-6; D perhaps matches TRBD1 (5 bases). The CDR3 spans 16 residues. Trimming removed 2 bases at V and 9 bases at J, with 17 bases between. Germline V lookup: CDR1 SGHDN, CDR2 FVKESK. CDR3 nucleotides: TGTGCCAGCAGCCAAAGGGGAGGTCGCGACGGTTCACCCCTCCACTTT. Residues: CASSQRGGRDGSPLHF. The full variable domain, its missing parts supplied by reference TRBV14 and TRBJ1-6, is EAGVTQFPSHSVIEKGQTVTLRCDPISGHDNLYWYRRVMGKEIKFLLHFVKESKQDESGMPNNRFLAERTGGTYSTLKVQPAELEDSGVYFCASSQRGGRDGSPLHFGNGTRLTVT.

CDR3 DNA sequence: TGTGCCAGTAGTATGAGGCAGGGGGCCGAAAAACTGTTTTTT. Translated: CASSMRQGAEKLFF. The chain joins TRBV19 to TRBJ1-4; 8 bases match TRBD1. V lost 3 bases and J lost 8; bases outside the gene matches: 5. The CDR3 totals 14 residues. Germline V gene data show CDR1 as LNHDA and CDR2 as SQIVND (reference sequence).

CDR3 nucleotide sequence: TGTGCCACTACGGGCGGGGACACAGATACGCAGTATTTT. The encoded protein is CATTGGDTDTQYF. V gene TRBV10-3 combines with J gene TRBJ2-3; D is perhaps TRBD2 (6 bases). Between the trimmed V and J ends, which lost 10 bases and 2 bases, there was a span of 13 bases. Germline-derived CDR1 and CDR2 are ENHRY and SYGVKD. The CDR3 is 13 amino acids.

The chain couples TRBV4-1 to TRBJ1-2; 8 positions agree with TRBD1. Germline CDR1 reads MGHRA; CDR2 reads YSYEKL. The CDR3 extends over 17 amino acids. V lost 4 bases, J lost 2 bases, and 12 bases stayed unmatched. The CDR3, as DNA: TGCGCCAGCAGCCCCCCAGGGGACGGGACAGGCAACTATGGCTACACCTTC. Its protein is CASSPPGDGTGNYGYTF.

The chain employs TRBV27 and TRBJ2-7; TRBD1 agrees at 10 bases. The CDR3 totals 14 residues. The ends lost 11 bases at V and 3 bases at J; junction bases unmatched: 10. Germline CDR1 is MNHEY and CDR2 is SMNVEV (reference sequence). This CDR3 reads CASRKTGGYYEQYF. In nucleotides, the CDR3 is TGTGCCTCGAGAAAGACAGGGGGCTACTACGAGCAGTACTTC.

This rearrangement joins TRBV12-5 to TRBJ1-5, with D perhaps matching TRBD1 (6 bases). Deletions cut 2 bases from V and 1 base from J, with 15 bases between. Germline CDR1 reads LGHNT; CDR2 reads FRNRAP. The CDR3 is made up of 17 amino acids. CDR3 nucleotides: TGTGCTAGTGGTTTGCTCATCGGGGGGGCCAGCAATCAGCCCCAGCATTTT. As protein: CASGLLIGGASNQPQHF.

The rearrangement joins TRBV6-5 to TRBJ2-6; D not resolved. The V end lost 5 bases, the J end lost 0 bases, and 8 bases lay between the germline ends. Germline V gene lookup returns CDR1 MNHEY and CDR2 SVGAGI. The CDR3 runs 15 residues. CDR3 sequence: CASSRGFSGANVLTF. CDR3 coding DNA: TGTGCCAGCAGTAGAGGATTCTCTGGGGCCAACGTCCTGACTTTC.

This sequence joins TRBV5-1 and TRBJ1-1, with D perhaps TRBD1 (6 bases). V was clipped by 5 bases and J by 5 bases, with 16 bases between them. Germline V gene data show CDR1 as SGHRS and CDR2 as YFSETQ. The CDR3 extends over 14 amino acids. CDR3 nucleotide sequence: TGCGCCAGCAGATTACAGGGAAGTTCAACTGAAGCTTTCTTT. The encoded protein is CASRLQGSSTEAFF.

The chain has TRBV12-3 or TRBV12-4 and TRBJ1-1; D unresolved. V was cut by 7 bases and J by 1 base, with 4 bases left in between. The CDR3 has 11 residues. This CDR3 reads CASMRNTEAFF. The CDR3 nucleotides read TGTGCCAGCATGAGGAACACTGAAGCTTTCTTT.

V is TRBV9 and J is TRBJ2-3; TRBD2 agrees at 12 bases. This CDR3 has 16 residues. The junction had 4 bases not matched to a gene; V was cut back by 0 bases and J by 5 bases. Germline loops: CDR1 SGDLS, CDR2 YYNGEE. The CDR3 DNA sequence: TGTGCCAGCAGCGTAGGGGCTAGCGGGGGGGGAGATACGCAGTATTTT. Translation: CASSVGASGGGDTQYF.

In DNA form, the CDR3 reads TGTGCCAGCAGCTTGGATTGGGGCAGGACCTACGAGCAGTACTTC. Protein: CASSLDWGRTYEQYF. The chain couples TRBV5-5 to TRBJ2-7; D is perhaps TRBD1 (5 bases). CDR3 length: 15 amino acids. The V gene lost 0 bases and the J gene lost 2 bases, with 12 bases spanning the gap. Germline loops: CDR1 SGHKS, CDR2 YYEKEE (reference sequence).

The chain is built from TRBV6-1 and TRBJ1-1, with TRBD1 matching over 9 bases. The CDR3 totals 13 residues. The V gene end was trimmed by 3 bases and the J gene end by 11 bases; junction bases not matched to a gene: 7. Germline V gene sequence: CDR1 MNHNS, CDR2 SASEGT. The CDR3 bases are TGTGCCAGCAGTGATATGATACAGGGGGCGGCTTTCTTT. As protein: CASSDMIQGAAFF.

V and J are TRBV25-1 and TRBJ1-2; no definite D call. This CDR3 contains 12 residues. Looked up from germline, CDR1 is MGHDK and CDR2 is SYGVNS. With 2 bases removed from V and 8 bases from J, the gap between germline ends came to 9 bases. CDR3: CASSEPQAGYTF. CDR3 DNA sequence: TGTGCCAGCAGTGAACCTCAGGCGGGCTACACCTTC.

The chain links TRBV23-1 to TRBJ1-1, with 7 bases aligning to TRBD1. TRBV23-1 is an open reading frame, and its role is uncertain. Unmatched junction bases numbered 7, after V lost 6 bases and J lost 3 bases. The CDR3 length is 14 residues. CDR3 residues: CASSQAGGDTEAFF. Written as DNA, the CDR3 is TGCGCCAGCAGCCAAGCAGGGGGTGACACTGAAGCTTTCTTT.

This chain connects TRBV6-5 to TRBJ1-5, with 7 bases that match TRBD1. Per germline, CDR1 MNHEY and CDR2 SVGAGI. After removal of 8 bases from V and 2 bases from J, the junction contained 3 bases not matched to a gene. This CDR3 is built from 13 residues. The CDR3 coding sequence is TGTGCCAGCTCCGACAGGGGCAATCAGCCCCAGCATTTT. It codes for CASSDRGNQPQHF.

The CDR3 protein is CASTISPRQGPEGAEAFF. The CDR3 bases are TGTGCCAGTACCATCAGCCCTCGACAGGGGCCTGAGGGGGCTGAAGCTTTCTTT. The J gene is TRBJ1-1, the V gene TRBV19, with 8 bases that match TRBD1. The V and J ends lost 7 bases and 6 bases, in that order; junction bases with no gene match: 22. Per germline, CDR1 LNHDA and CDR2 SQIVND (reference sequence). The CDR3 covers 18 residues.

V and J are TRBV13 and TRBJ2-5; the match to TRBD2 covers 7 bases. From germline, CDR1 is PRHDT and CDR2 FYEKMQ (reference sequence). The ends lost 5 bases at V and 5 bases at J; junction bases unmatched: 8. The CDR3 extends over 14 amino acids. The CDR3, as DNA: TGTGCCAGCAGCCTACGGGGGGTCCGGGAGACCCAGTACTTC. Translating it yields CASSLRGVRETQYF.